A selection of T cell receptor beta chains follows, all from one sample in a study of regulatory T cells in long-lasting Graves disease. Using its own MiXCR run on the multiplex PCR reads, TCRdb lists one record per CDR3 protein. The table has fewer than 450,000 distinct CDR3 sequences, 23% seen once. Sequences were derived from peripheral blood mononuclear cells (PBMCs), sampled when the disease was refractory, from a patient treated with antithyroid drugs. The source of these receptors is a female donor with Graves disease. Each CDR3 is given with its conserved first and last residue. The D gene is left open where the match is weak. Expanded clones are given a class, and other clones once, few, many or no size at all.

d_gene,j_gene,v_gene,abundance,CDR3nt,CDR3aa
TRBD1,TRBJ1-5,TRBV10-3,-,TGTGCCATCAAAGCGGGGGGGGACAGGCGCAATCAGCCCCAGCATTTT,CAIKAGGDRRNQPQHF
TRBD2,TRBJ2-2,TRBV5-1,-,TGCGCCAGCAGCTTGCGGCTAGCGGATCCCAACACCGGGGAGCTGTTTTTT,CASSLRLADPNTGELFF
-,TRBJ1-4,TRBV9,-,TGTGCCAGCAGCGGCACCGGACACCCTAATGAAAAACTGTTTTTT,CASSGTGHPNEKLFF
TRBD1,TRBJ1-1,TRBV7-2,-,TGTGCCAGCAGCGTCAGGGGGAAAGGTGCTGAAGCTTTCTTT,CASSVRGKGAEAFF
TRBD2,TRBJ2-4,TRBV20-1,-,TGCAGTGCGCCACTAGCGGGAGGGGACATTCAGTACTTC,CSAPLAGGDIQYF
-,TRBJ2-7,TRBV7-2,many,TGTGCCAGCAGCACACGCCGGGACCGCAACTACGAGCAGTACTTC,CASSTRRDRNYEQYF
-,TRBJ2-3,TRBV6-1,once,TGTGCCAGCAGTGAACCCGAAAGGGCGACAGACACGCAGTATTTT,CASSEPERATDTQYF
-,TRBJ2-7,TRBV28,many,TGTGCCAGCAGTGGTGACAGCATAAACTTC,CASSGDSINF
-,TRBJ1-2,TRBV10-3,many,TGTGCCATCAGTGATGACGAAGTAGGGGGCTACACCTTC,CAISDDEVGGYTF
TRBD1,TRBJ2-2,TRBV2,few,TGTGCCAGCGCTAGACAGGGGACTCGCACCGGGGAGCTGTTTTTT,CASARQGTRTGELFF
TRBD2,TRBJ2-1,TRBV6-1,-,TGTGCCAGCAGTGGGGGACCAAGCGGGAGAGGCGGCTACAATGAGCAGTTCTTC,CASSGGPSGRGGYNEQFF
-,TRBJ2-7,TRBV7-2,many,TGTGCCAGCAGCTTAGTAGGAGGCCCTAGGTCCTACGAGCAGTACTTC,CASSLVGGPRSYEQYF
-,TRBJ2-1,TRBV24-1,-,TGTGCCACCAGTGATTTGATGGGCGGTGAGCAGTTCTTC,CATSDLMGGEQFF
TRBD1,TRBJ2-5,TRBV28,many,TGTGCCAGCAGTTCCCTGACAGGGGTCCTGCGAGAGACCCAGTACTTC,CASSSLTGVLRETQYF
-,TRBJ1-1,TRBV19,-,TGTGCCAGTAGTATAAGCACCGTGGGGGTTGCTTTCTTT,CASSISTVGVAFF
-,TRBJ1-3,TRBV28,many,TGTGCCAGCAGTTCATCAGGGACTTCTGGAAACACCATATATTTT,CASSSSGTSGNTIYF
-,TRBJ2-5,TRBV5-6,-,TGTGCCAGTGCTCCCGGGCGGGGAGAGACCCAGTACTTC,CASAPGRGETQYF
TRBD1,TRBJ1-4,TRBV2,many,TGTGCCAGCAGTGGAGACAGGGTTGAAAAACTGTTTTTT,CASSGDRVEKLFF
-,TRBJ1-2,TRBV2,many,TGTGCCAGCTTGACAGCGTCCAGGGGTGGCTACACCTTC,CASLTASRGGYTF
-,TRBJ1-1,TRBV7-9,-,TGTGCCAGCAGCTTATCTGGGGATCGGGGTGCTTTCTTT,CASSLSGDRGAFF
-,TRBJ2-2,TRBV5-6,few,TGTGCCAGCACGGGCGGCGCGAACACCGGGGAGCTGTTTTTT,CASTGGANTGELFF
-,TRBJ1-1,TRBV20-1,-,TGCAGGGGGGGTACTGGGGGGCGGGTAACTGAAGCTTTCTTT,CRGGTGGRVTEAFF
TRBD1,TRBJ1-1,TRBV6-5,few,TGTGCCAGCAGTTCCCACAGGGGTCGGGACACTGAAGCTTTCTTT,CASSSHRGRDTEAFF
-,TRBJ2-7,TRBV4-1,few,TGCGCCAGCAGCCAAGCTGTAACCTCGACCGAGCAGTACTTC,CASSQAVTSTEQYF
-,TRBJ1-1,TRBV19,few,TGTGCCAGTAGTACCCAGGGGTACACTGAAGCTTTCTTT,CASSTQGYTEAFF
TRBD1,TRBJ2-5,TRBV11-2,few,TGTGCCAGCAGTTCGGGACAGGGGACAATCGAGACCCAGTACTTC,CASSSGQGTIETQYF
-,TRBJ2-7,TRBV12-3/TRBV12-4,many,TGTGCCAGCAGTTTGTTACCCCCCTACGAGCAGTACTTC,CASSLLPPYEQYF